A single sample is the source of the 10 T cell receptor beta chains below, sequenced in a study of neoadjuvant anti-PD-1 for oral cavity cancer (dated by TCRdb to the early 2020s). The sample's time point, from its label and the paper: after neoadjuvant nivolumab, at surgical resection. Library preparation used the immunoSEQ multiplex PCR assay. What TCRdb holds here is the immuneACCESS table cut down to in-frame rearrangements. Part of the clones is not present; checked against another copy, under half of the missing clones reflect an unresolved V gene, and the others are unexplained. This sample holds around 35,000 clones; about 36% were observed only once. The ten most abundant clones make up roughly 15% of the sample. The sample here was tumor tissue, taken after nivolumab (anti-PD-1) treatment. The receptors were sampled from a person between 40 and 85 years old with oral cavity squamous cell carcinoma.

The chain links TRBV11-2 to TRBJ2-2; 10 bases line up with TRBD2. Per the germline V gene, CDR1 is SGHAT and CDR2 is FQNNGV. Unmatched junction bases numbered 10, after V lost 5 bases and J lost 4 bases. CDR3 length: 17 amino acids. CDR3 bases: TGTGCCAGCAGCCCCCCGGCTAGCGGGAGCGGCACCGGGGAGCTGTTTTTT. Its protein product is CASSPPASGSGTGELFF.

V and J are TRBV5-1 and TRBJ2-3; no clear D gene. The germline gives CDR1 SGHRS, CDR2 YFSETQ. This CDR3 spans 12 amino acids. V was trimmed by 3 bases and J by 4 bases, leaving 6 bases between them. The CDR3 region has the DNA TGCGCCAGCAGCTCAAACGCAGATACGCAGTATTTT. Its translation: CASSSNADTQYF.

This sequence joins TRBV23-1 and TRBJ1-4; 8 bases match TRBD1. TRBV23-1 is labeled an ORF, and its function is uncertain. Losses at the gene ends were 4 bases for V and 4 bases for J; bases not matched to a gene: 2. This CDR3 contains 14 residues. The CDR3: CASSRTGFNEKLFF. The CDR3 region has the DNA TGCGCCAGCAGTCGGACAGGGTTTAATGAAAAACTGTTTTTT.

The chain is built from TRBV7-3 and TRBJ2-7, with 9 positions matching TRBD1. The trim removed 5 bases at V and 2 bases at J, leaving 4 bases unmatched. The CDR3 has 14 amino acids. CDR1 and CDR2 from the germline V gene are SGHTA and FQGTGA. As DNA, the CDR3 is TGTGCCAGCAGCCGGGGACAGGGCGCCTACGAGCAGTACTTC. Its translation is CASSRGQGAYEQYF.

The V and J genes are TRBV9 and TRBJ2-2, with 12 bases identical to TRBD2. V was pared by 3 bases and J by 5 bases, with 8 bases of the junction left unmatched. Germline V lookup: CDR1 SGDLS, CDR2 YYNGEE. The CDR3 has 17 residues. DNA of the CDR3: TGTGCCAGCAGCGCCACTAGCGGGGGGTCGAGAACCGGGGAGCTGTTTTTT. It translates to CASSATSGGSRTGELFF.

The chain couples TRBV5-1 to TRBJ2-5; D possibly corresponds to TRBD1 (6 bases). V shed 4 bases and J shed 4 bases, with 17 bases lying between them. The CDR3 totals 15 residues. Per the germline V gene, CDR1 is SGHRS and CDR2 is YFSETQ. CDR3 nucleotide sequence: TGCGCCAGCAGCCCGGGGCAGGGGCAGGGAGAGACCCAGTACTTC. This encodes CASSPGQGQGETQYF.

This clone was counted only a few times. The chain has TRBV9 and TRBJ2-3, with D possibly being TRBD1 (6 bases). The germline V gene has CDR1 SGDLS and CDR2 YYNGEE. The CDR3 runs to 16 residues. Trimming removed 0 bases from V and 1 base from J, with 12 bases in between. The CDR3 region is CASSVVRGRCTDTQYF. In nucleotides, the CDR3 is TGTGCCAGCAGCGTAGTCAGGGGCCGTTGCACAGATACGCAGTATTTT.

The chain employs TRBV28 and TRBJ1-3; D remains ambiguous. Germline V gene lookup returns CDR1 MDHEN and CDR2 SYDVKM. The ends were cut back, 8 bases at V and 2 bases at J, with 16 bases in the middle. CDR3 size: 15 residues. The CDR3 loop is CASSGAGVAGNTIYF. The CDR3 DNA follows: TGTGCCAGCTCGGGAGCCGGGGTAGCTGGAAACACCATATATTTT.

This clone was detected only a few times. J is TRBJ1-2 and V is TRBV27; no definite D call. The CDR3 contains 11 residues. Trimming took off 8 bases at V and 7 bases at J, with 11 bases between the two ends. Germline-derived CDR1 and CDR2 are MNHEY and SMNVEV (reference sequence). The CDR3 here is CASGRNSGYTF. Written as DNA, the CDR3 is TGTGCCAGCGGGCGCAATTCTGGCTACACCTTC.

The chain has TRBV7-3 and TRBJ2-1; D unclear. Trimming cost V 1 base and J 5 bases, with 6 bases left between them. The CDR3 runs 13 residues. Germline CDR1 reads SGHTA; CDR2 reads FQGTGA. The CDR3 DNA follows: TGTGCCAGCAGCTTAAAGCAGGACAATGAGCAGTTCTTC. It codes for CASSLKQDNEQFF. Full variable domain (outside the CDR3, taken from reference TRBV7-3 and TRBJ2-1): GAGVSQTPSNKVTEKGKYVELRCDPISGHTALYWYRQSLGQGPEFLIYFQGTGAADDSGLPNDRFFAVRPEGSVSTLKIQRTERGDSAVYLCASSLKQDNEQFFGPGTRLTVL.